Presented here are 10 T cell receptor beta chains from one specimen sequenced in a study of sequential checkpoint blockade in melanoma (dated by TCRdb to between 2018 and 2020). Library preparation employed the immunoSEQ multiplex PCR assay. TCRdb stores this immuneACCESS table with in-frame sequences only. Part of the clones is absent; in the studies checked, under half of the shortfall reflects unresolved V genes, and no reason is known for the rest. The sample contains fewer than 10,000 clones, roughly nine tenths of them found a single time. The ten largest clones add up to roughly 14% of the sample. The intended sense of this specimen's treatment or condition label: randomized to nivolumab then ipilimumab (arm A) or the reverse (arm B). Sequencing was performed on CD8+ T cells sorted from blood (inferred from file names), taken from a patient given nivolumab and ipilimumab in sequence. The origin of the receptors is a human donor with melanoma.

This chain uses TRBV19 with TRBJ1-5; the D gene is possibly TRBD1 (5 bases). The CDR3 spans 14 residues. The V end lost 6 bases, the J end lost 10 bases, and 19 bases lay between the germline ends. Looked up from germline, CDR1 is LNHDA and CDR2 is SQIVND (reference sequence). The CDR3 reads CASSPLRAGDPQHF. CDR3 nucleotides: TGTGCCAGTAGCCCCCTCAGGGCGGGAGATCCCCAGCATTTT.

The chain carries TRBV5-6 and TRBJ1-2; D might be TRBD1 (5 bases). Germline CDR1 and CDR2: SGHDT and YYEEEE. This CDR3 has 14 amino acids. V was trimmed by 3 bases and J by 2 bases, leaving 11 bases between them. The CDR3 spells CASSWGRVNYGYTF. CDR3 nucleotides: TGTGCCAGCAGCTGGGGCAGGGTCAACTATGGCTACACCTTC.

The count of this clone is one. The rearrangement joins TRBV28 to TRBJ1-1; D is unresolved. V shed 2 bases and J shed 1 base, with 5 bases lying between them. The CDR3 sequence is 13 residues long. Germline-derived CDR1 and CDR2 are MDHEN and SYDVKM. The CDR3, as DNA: TGTGCCAGCAGTTTAGCGGGGAACACTGAAGCTTTCTTT. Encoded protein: CASSLAGNTEAFF.

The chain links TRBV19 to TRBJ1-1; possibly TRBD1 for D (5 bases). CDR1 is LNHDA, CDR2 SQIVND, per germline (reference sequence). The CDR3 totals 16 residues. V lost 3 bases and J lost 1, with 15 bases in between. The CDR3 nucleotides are TGTGCCAGTAGTATCGGTACTCGGGGGAAGAACACTGAAGCTTTCTTT. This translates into CASSIGTRGKNTEAFF.

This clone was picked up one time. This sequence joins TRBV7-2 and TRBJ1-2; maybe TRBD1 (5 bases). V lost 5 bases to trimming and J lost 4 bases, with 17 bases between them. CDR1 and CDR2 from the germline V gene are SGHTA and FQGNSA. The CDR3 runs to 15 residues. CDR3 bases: TGTGCCAGCAGCCAAGAGTTGGGGCAGACCTATGGCTACACCTTC. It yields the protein CASSQELGQTYGYTF.

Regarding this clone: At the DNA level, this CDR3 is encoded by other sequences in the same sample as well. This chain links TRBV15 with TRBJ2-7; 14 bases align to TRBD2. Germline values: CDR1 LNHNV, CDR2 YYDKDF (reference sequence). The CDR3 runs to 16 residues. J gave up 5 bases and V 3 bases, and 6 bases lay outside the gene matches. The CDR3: CATSSRLAGGPDEQYF. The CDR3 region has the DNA TGTGCCACCAGCAGCAGACTAGCGGGAGGGCCTGACGAGCAGTACTTC.

The CDR3 DNA is TGTGCCAGCAGCCTATATGGGAGGGTCGACTCTACCGAGCAGTACGTC. Encoded protein: CASSLYGRVDSTEQYV. The V call is TRBV11-2, the J call TRBJ2-7; 7 bases line up with TRBD2. With V trimmed by 5 bases and J by 6 bases, 16 bases remained unmatched. The germline V gene has CDR1 SGHAT and CDR2 FQNNGV. This CDR3 has 16 residues.

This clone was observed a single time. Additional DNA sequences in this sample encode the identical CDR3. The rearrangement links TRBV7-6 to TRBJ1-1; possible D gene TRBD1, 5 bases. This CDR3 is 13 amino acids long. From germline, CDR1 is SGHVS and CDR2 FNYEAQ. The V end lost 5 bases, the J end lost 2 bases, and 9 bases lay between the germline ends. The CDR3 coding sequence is TGTGCCAGCAGCCTAGGGGCTAACACTGAAGCTTTCTTT. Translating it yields CASSLGANTEAFF.

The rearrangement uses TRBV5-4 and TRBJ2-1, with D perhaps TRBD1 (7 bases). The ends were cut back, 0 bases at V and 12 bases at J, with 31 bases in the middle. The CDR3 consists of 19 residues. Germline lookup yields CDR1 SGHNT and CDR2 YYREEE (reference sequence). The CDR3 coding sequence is TGTGCCAGCAGCTTGGGAGGGGGCCCGGGAGACCCCGAGGCCGGAGGGCAGTTCTTC. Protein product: CASSLGGGPGDPEAGGQFF.

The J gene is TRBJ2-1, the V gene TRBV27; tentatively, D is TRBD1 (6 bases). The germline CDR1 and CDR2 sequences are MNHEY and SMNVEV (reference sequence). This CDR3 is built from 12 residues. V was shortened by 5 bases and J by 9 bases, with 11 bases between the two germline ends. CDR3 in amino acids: CASSTGTSEQFF. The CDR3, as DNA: TGTGCCAGCAGTACCGGGACAAGTGAGCAGTTCTTC.